This T cell receptor (beta chain) comes out of a study of T cell responses to AZD1222 COVID-19 vaccine. Between the trimmed V and J ends, which lost 1 base and 5 bases, there was a span of 9 bases. CDR1 is MNHNS, CDR2 SASEGT, per germline. This CDR3 region has 15 residues. Second-dose intervals of approximately 4 or approximately 12 weeks were pooled. As for this clone: As yet, its antigen is unknown.

Profiled with immunoSEQ multiplex PCR; TCRdb holds only in-frame clones, not every one. This sample has approximately 150,000 clones, with around 91% found just once. Study observations and caveats: Females outnumbered males among donors, who were mostly white British; clonal diversity was possibly underestimated. Regions 160-218 and 743-854 held dominance among vaccine-associated CD4 TCRs, which spanned spike.

Sample: peripheral blood, taken 28 days after the second AZD1222 dose. The TCR was taken from an adult who received the AZD1222 COVID-19 vaccine. V gene TRBV6-1 combines with J gene TRBJ1-6; D not certain. This CDR3 reads CASSEGLGNNSPLHF. The DNA of the CDR3 is TGTGCCAGCAGTGAAGGACTGGGAAATAATTCACCCCTCCACTTT.